The T cell receptor beta chain under discussion was sequenced for a study of T-cell reconstitution after alpha-beta-depleted transplantation in children. The study's findings and limits: Expanded graft clones numbering several hundred reportedly gave rise to alpha-beta T cells about two months after transplant. From surviving recipient T cells and thymic progenitors came the high day-60 TCRbeta diversity observed in some patients. Among T cells one year after transplant, newly produced cells accounted for most counts and diversity.

Unique molecular identifiers were incorporated into the prepared TCRbeta library. TCRdb called the PCR reads again in MiXCR, with one record for every CDR3 protein. The table shows about 580,000 distinct CDR3 sequences, with 23% occurring only once. Regarding this clonotype: Its antigen is not identified.

The CDR3 consists of 17 residues. Trimming removed 1 base from V and 0 bases from J, with 10 bases in between. Germline CDR1 reads LGHNA; CDR2 reads YNFKEQ. The input for sequencing was PBMCs, mostly from graft donor cells, taken 360 days after TCRalphabeta/CD19-depleted stem cell transplant. The clonotype originates from a boy under two years old who had a stem cell transplant for acute myeloid leukemia, so the T cells may come from the graft donor. This chain uses TRBV4-2 with TRBJ2-6, with D tentatively TRBD1 (5 bases). The CDR3 bases are TGTGCCAGCAGCCAAGCATGGGGCGACTCTGGGGCCAACGTCCTGACTTTC. Amino acid sequence: CASSQAWGDSGANVLTF.